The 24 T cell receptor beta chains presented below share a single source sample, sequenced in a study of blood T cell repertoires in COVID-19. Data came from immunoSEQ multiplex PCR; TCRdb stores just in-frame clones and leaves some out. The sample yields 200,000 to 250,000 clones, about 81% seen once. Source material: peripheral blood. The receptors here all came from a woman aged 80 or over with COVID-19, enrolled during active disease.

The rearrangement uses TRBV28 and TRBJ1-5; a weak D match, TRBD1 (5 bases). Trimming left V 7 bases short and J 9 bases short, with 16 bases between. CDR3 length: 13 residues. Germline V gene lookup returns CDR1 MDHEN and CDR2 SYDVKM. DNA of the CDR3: TGTGCCAGCACCGTCGGAGTTCAGGGGCCCCAGCATTTT. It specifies CASTVGVQGPQHF.

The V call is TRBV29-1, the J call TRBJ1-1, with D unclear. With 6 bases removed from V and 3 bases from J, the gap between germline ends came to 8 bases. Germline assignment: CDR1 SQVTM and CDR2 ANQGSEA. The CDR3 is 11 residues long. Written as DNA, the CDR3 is TGCAGCGTCGGTACAGACACTGAAGCTTTCTTT. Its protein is CSVGTDTEAFF.

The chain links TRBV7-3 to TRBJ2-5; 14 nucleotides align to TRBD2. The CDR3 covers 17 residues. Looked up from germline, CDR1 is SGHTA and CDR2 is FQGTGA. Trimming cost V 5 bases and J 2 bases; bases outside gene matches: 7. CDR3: CASSMGLAGVTQETQYF. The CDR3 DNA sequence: TGTGCCAGCAGCATGGGACTAGCGGGGGTTACTCAAGAGACCCAGTACTTC.

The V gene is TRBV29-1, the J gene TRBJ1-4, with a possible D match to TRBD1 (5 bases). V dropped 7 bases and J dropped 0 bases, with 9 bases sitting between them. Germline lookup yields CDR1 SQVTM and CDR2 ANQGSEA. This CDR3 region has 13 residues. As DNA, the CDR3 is TGCAGCGCGACGGGGGCAACTAATGAAAAACTGTTTTTT. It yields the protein CSATGATNEKLFF.

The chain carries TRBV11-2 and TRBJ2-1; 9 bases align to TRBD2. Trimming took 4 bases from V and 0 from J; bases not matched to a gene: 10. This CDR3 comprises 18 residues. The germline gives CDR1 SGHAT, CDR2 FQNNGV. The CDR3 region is CASSWRLAAKSSYNEQFF. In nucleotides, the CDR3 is TGTGCCAGCAGCTGGCGACTAGCGGCTAAAAGCTCCTACAATGAGCAGTTCTTC.

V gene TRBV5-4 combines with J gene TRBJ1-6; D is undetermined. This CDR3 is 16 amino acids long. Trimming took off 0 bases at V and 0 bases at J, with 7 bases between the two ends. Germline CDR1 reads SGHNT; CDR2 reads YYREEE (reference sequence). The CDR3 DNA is TGTGCCAGCAGCTTGGGAGTGAGCTCCTATAATTCACCCCTCCACTTT. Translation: CASSLGVSSYNSPLHF.

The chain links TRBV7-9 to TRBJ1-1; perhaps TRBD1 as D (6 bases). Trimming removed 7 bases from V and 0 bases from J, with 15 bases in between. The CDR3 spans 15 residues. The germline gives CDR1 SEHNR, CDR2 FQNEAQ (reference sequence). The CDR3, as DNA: TGTGCCAGCACCCGAGGGGGGGACGTGAACACTGAAGCTTTCTTT. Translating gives CASTRGGDVNTEAFF.

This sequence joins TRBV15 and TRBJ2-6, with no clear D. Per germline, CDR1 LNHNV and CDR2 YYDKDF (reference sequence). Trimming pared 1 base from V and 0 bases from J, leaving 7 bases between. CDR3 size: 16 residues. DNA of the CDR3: TGTGCCACCAGCAGAGGAGGCGACTCTGGGGCCAACGTCCTGACTTTC. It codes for CATSRGGDSGANVLTF.

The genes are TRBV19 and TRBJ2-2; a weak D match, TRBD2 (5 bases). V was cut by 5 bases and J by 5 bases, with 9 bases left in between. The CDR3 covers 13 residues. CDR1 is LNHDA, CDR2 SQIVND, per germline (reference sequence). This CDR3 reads CASSFRGTGELFF. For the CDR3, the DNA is TGTGCCAGTAGTTTTAGAGGGACCGGGGAGCTGTTTTTT.

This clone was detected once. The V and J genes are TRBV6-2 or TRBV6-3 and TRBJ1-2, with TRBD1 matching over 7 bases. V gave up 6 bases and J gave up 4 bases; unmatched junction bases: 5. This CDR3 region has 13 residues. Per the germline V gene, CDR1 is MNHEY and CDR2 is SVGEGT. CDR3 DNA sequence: TGTGCCAGCAGCTCCGACAGGGTCTATGGCTACACCTTC. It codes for CASSSDRVYGYTF.

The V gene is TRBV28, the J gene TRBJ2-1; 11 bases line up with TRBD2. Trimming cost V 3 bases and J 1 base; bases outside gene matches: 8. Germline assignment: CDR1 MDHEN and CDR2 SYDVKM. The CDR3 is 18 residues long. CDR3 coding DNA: TGTGCCAGCAGTTTTGCGGGACTAGCGGCGTCATCCTACAATGAGCAGTTCTTC. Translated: CASSFAGLAASSYNEQFF.

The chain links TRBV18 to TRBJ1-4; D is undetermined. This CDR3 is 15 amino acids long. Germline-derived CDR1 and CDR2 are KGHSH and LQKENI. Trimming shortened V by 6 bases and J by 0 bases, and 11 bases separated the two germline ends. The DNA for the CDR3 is TGTGCCAGCTCCCCAAACATTGCAACTAATGAAAAACTGTTTTTT. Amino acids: CASSPNIATNEKLFF. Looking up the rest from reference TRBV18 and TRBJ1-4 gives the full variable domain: NAGVMQNPRHLVRRRGQEARLRCSPMKGHSHVYWYRQLPEEGLKFMVYLQKENIIDESGMPKERFSAEFPKEGPSILRIQQVVRGDSAAYFCASSPNIATNEKLFFGSGTQLSVL.

The CDR3 nucleotides are TGTGCCAGCAAGGAGACAGGCCGTAACTATGGCTACACCTTC. Its translation: CASKETGRNYGYTF. The rearrangement links TRBV27 to TRBJ1-2, with D possibly TRBD1 on 6 matching bases. V gave up 7 bases and J gave up 1 base, with 13 bases separating them. CDR3 size: 14 residues. CDR1 and CDR2 from the germline V gene are MNHEY and SMNVEV (reference sequence).

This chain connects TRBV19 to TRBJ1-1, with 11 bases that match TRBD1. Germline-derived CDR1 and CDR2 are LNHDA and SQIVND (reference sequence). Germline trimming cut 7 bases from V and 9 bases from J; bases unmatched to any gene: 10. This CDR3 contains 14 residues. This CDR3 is CASIPLDRGRQAFF. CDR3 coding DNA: TGTGCCAGTATACCCTTGGACAGGGGGCGACAAGCTTTCTTT.

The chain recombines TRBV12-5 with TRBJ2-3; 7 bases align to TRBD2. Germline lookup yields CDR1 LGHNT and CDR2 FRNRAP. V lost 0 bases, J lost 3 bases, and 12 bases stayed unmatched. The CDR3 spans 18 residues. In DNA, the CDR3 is TGTGCTAGTGGTTTGGTACGGGGGGAGGGCCATGTAACAGATACGCAGTATTTT. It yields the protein CASGLVRGEGHVTDTQYF.

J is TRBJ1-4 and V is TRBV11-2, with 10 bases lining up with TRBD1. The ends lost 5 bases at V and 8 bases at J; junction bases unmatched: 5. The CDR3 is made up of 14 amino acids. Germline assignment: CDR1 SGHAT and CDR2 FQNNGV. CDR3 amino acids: CASSKDRGREKLFF. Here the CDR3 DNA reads TGTGCCAGCAGCAAAGACAGGGGGCGGGAAAAACTGTTTTTT.

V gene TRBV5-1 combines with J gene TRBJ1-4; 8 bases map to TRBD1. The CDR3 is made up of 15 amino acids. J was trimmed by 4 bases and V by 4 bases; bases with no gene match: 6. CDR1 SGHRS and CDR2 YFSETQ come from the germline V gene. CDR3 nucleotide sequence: TGCGCCAGCAGCCCCAGGGGGCGCGGTAATGAAAAACTGTTTTTT. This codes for CASSPRGRGNEKLFF.

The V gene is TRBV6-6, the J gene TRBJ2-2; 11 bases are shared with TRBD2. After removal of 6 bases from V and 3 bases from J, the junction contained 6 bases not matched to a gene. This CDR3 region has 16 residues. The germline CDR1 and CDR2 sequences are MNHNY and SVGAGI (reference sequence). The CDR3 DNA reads TGTGCCAGCAGCAAACGACTAGCGGGGCACACCGGGGAGCTGTTTTTT. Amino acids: CASSKRLAGHTGELFF.

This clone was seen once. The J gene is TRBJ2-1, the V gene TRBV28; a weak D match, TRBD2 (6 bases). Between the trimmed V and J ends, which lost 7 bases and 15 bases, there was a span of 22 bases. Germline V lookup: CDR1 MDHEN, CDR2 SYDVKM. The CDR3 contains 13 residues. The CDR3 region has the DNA TGTGCCAGCATTTCAAAGGGCCGGGAGAGGGGGTTCTTC. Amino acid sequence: CASISKGRERGFF.

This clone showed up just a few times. The CDR3 region has the DNA TGTGCCAGCAGCCAAGATACGGGGGGGTCCTCCTACGAGCAGTACTTC. Protein product: CASSQDTGGSSYEQYF. The chain couples TRBV3-1 (or the pseudogene TRBV3-2) to TRBJ2-7; TRBD2 agrees at 8 bases. The CDR3 contains 16 residues. V dropped 0 bases and J dropped 0; count of bases not matched to a gene: 4. Germline assignment: CDR1 LGHDT and CDR2 YNNKEL (reference sequence).

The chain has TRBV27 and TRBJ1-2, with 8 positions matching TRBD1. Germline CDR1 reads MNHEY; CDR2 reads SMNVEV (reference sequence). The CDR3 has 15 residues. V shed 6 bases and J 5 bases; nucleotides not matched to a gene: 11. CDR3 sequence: CASREHGTGSYGYTF. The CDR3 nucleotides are TGTGCCAGCAGGGAGCACGGGACAGGAAGTTATGGCTACACCTTC.

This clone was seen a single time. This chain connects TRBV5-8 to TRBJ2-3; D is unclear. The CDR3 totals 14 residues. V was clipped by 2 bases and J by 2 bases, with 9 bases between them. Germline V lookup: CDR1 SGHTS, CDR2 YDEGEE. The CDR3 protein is CASSFGGYTDTQYF. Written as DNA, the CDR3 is TGTGCCAGCAGCTTTGGCGGATACACAGATACGCAGTATTTT.

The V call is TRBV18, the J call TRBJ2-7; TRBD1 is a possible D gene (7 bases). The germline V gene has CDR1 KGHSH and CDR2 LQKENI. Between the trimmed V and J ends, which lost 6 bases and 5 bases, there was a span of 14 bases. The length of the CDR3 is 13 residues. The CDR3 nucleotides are TGTGCCAGCTCGCCGACAGGGAGGAACGAGCAGTACTTC. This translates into CASSPTGRNEQYF. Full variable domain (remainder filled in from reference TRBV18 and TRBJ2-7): NAGVMQNPRHLVRRRGQEARLRCSPMKGHSHVYWYRQLPEEGLKFMVYLQKENIIDESGMPKERFSAEFPKEGPSILRIQQVVRGDSAAYFCASSPTGRNEQYFGPGTRLTVT.

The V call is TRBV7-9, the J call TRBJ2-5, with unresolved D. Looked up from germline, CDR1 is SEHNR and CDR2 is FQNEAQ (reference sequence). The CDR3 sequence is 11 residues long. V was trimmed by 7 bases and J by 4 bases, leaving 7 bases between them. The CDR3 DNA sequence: TGTGCCAGCACCCTTCTAGAGACCCAGTACTTC. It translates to CASTLLETQYF.